The 5 T cell receptor beta chains in this list originate from one sample, sequenced in a study of T cells after yellow fever vaccination. TCRdb ran MiXCR on the 5' RACE reads and lists one entry per CDR3 protein. Seen here are nearly 350,000 distinct CDR3 sequences, 8.1% observed once, and the top ten hold 17%. Sequenced material: PBMCs, taken about 49 days after the first yellow fever vaccination. These TCRs come from a man aged 18 to 35 who received the YFV17D yellow fever vaccine.

This chain links TRBV20-1 with TRBJ2-2; 10 positions agree with TRBD2. From germline, CDR1 is DFQATT and CDR2 SNEGSKA (reference sequence). V gave up 5 bases and J gave up 1 base; unmatched junction bases: 10. The CDR3 contains 17 residues. CDR3 nucleotides: TGCAGTGCTCCTGACCTTCGACTAGCGGGGAACACCGGGGAGCTGTTTTTT. Protein product: CSAPDLRLAGNTGELFF.

Points on this clonotype: This sequence may be a read error, since a much larger clone differs from it by one base. The V gene is TRBV5-1, the J gene TRBJ2-7, with a weak D call TRBD2 (7 bases). Germline V CDR1 and CDR2: SGHRS, YFSETQ. This CDR3 has 14 residues. V lost 4 bases and J lost 2, with 13 bases in between. The CDR3 here is CASSRGALTYEQYF. The CDR3 nucleotides are TGCGCCAGCAGCCGGGGGGCGCTGACCTACGAGCAGTACTTC. Based on the CDR3 plus reference TRBV5-1 and TRBJ2-7, the full variable domain is KAGVTQTPRYLIKTRGQQVTLSCSPISGHRSVSWYQQTPGQGLQFLFEYFSETQRNKGNFPGRFSGRQFSNSRSEMNVSTLELGDSALYLCASSRGALTYEQYFGPGTRLTVT.

The J gene is TRBJ1-3, the V gene TRBV20-1; the D gene is possibly TRBD1 (6 bases). V lost 6 bases, J lost 3 bases, and 21 bases lay in between. The CDR3 has 16 amino acids. Germline lookup yields CDR1 DFQATT and CDR2 SNEGSKA (reference sequence). The DNA for the CDR3 is TGCAGTGCCCGAGGGGCCGGGACAAACGTTGGAAACACCATATATTTT. Residues: CSARGAGTNVGNTIYF.

The V gene is TRBV4-2, the J gene TRBJ1-4; 7 bases map to TRBD1. Per germline, CDR1 LGHNA and CDR2 YNFKEQ. The CDR3 is 12 residues long. With V trimmed by 4 bases and J by 8 bases, 1 base remained unmatched. CDR3 region: CASSPGQEKLFF. As DNA, the CDR3 is TGTGCCAGCAGCCCGGGACAGGAAAAACTGTTTTTT.

This clonotype was observed a few times. The V and J genes are TRBV21-1 and TRBJ2-5; the listed D gene, TRBD2, was not tested against the DNA. TRBV21-1 is designated a pseudogene. The CDR3 totals 21 residues. DNA of the CDR3: TGTGCCAGCAGCAAATCACGGAGGAATCCGGCTAGCGGGGAGGAGGTGGAGACCCAGTACTTC. Its translation: CASSKSRRNPASGEEVETQYF.